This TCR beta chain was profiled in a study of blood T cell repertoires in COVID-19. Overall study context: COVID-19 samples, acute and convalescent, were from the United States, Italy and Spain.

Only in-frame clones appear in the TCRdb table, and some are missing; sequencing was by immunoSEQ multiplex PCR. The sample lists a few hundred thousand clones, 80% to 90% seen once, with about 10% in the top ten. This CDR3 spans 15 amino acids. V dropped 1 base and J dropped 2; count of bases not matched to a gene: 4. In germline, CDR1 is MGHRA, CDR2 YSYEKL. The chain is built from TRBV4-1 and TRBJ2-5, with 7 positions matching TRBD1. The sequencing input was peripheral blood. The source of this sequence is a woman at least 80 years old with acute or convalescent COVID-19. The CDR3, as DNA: TGCGCCAGCAGCCAAGCACCGGGACAGCAAGAGACCCAGTACTTC. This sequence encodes CASSQAPGQQETQYF.